This T cell receptor (beta chain) was sequenced during a study of cytomegalovirus exposure and HLA in healthy donors. Study-wide points: According to a later analysis, most TCR beta chains associated with CMV appeared HLA-restricted.

60 Vbeta and 13 Jbeta primers were used in PCR. The method was immunoSEQ multiplex PCR; TCRdb's version includes in-frame clones alone and lacks a portion of them. The sample data list tens of thousands of clones. Concerning this clone: Its antigen is undetermined.

J was trimmed by 8 bases and V by 4 bases; bases with no gene match: 8. The CDR3 is 15 amino acids. Per germline, CDR1 MGHRA and CDR2 YSYEKL. The chain links TRBV4-1 to TRBJ1-6, with 7 bases that match TRBD1. The TCR sequence derives from a male donor in good health and CMV-seronegative. Sequencing was done on a sample of PBMCs. CDR3 amino acids: CASSPEGQSHSPLHF. The CDR3 nucleotides read TGCGCCAGCAGCCCCGAGGGACAGTCCCATTCACCCCTCCACTTT.